This record looks at one T cell receptor (beta chain) sequence and its context. This specimen belongs to a study of T cell changes during pregnancy in multiple sclerosis. The data were produced by immunoSEQ multiplex PCR, yet TCRdb's version contains in-frame clones alone and is incomplete. The table includes about 68,000 clones, about 90% detected once. The V gene's germline CDR1 is SGHTA and CDR2 FQGNSA. V dropped 4 bases and J dropped 5 bases, with 11 bases sitting between them. This CDR3 is 13 amino acids long. The specimen was peripheral blood, collected in the second trimester of pregnancy. The rearrangement links TRBV7-2 to TRBJ2-5, with unresolved D. The receptor's source is a female donor in good health, enrolled as a control in a pregnancy study. The CDR3 reads CASSSVVVETQYF. CDR3 DNA: TGTGCCAGCAGCTCGGTTGTGGTTGAGACCCAGTACTTC.